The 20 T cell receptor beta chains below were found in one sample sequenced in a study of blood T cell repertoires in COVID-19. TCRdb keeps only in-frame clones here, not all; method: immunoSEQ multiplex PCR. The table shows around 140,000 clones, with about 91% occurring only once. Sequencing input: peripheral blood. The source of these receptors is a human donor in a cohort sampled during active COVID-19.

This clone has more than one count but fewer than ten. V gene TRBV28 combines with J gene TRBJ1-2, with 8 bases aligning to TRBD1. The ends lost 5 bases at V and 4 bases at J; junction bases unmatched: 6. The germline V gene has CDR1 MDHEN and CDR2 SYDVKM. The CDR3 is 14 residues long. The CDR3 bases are TGTGCCAGCAGTCCTTTCGGACAGGGCTATGGCTACACCTTC. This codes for CASSPFGQGYGYTF.

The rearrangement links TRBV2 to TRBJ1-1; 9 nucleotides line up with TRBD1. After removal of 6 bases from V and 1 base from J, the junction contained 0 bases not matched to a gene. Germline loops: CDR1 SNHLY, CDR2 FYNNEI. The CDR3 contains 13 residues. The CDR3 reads CASRGQGNTEAFF. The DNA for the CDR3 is TGTGCCAGCAGGGGACAGGGGAACACTGAAGCTTTCTTT. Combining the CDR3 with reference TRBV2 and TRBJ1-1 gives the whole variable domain EPEVTQTPSHQVTQMGQEVILRCVPISNHLYFYWYRQILGQKVEFLVSFYNNEISEKSEIFDDQFSVERPDGSNFTLKIRSTKLEDSAMYFCASRGQGNTEAFFGQGTRLTVV.

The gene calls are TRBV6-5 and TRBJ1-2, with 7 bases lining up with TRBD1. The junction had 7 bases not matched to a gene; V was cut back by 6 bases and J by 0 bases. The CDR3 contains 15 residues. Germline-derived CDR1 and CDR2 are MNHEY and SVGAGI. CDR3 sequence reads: CASRARQGSNYGYTF. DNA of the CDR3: TGTGCCAGCAGAGCCAGACAGGGCTCTAACTATGGCTACACCTTC.

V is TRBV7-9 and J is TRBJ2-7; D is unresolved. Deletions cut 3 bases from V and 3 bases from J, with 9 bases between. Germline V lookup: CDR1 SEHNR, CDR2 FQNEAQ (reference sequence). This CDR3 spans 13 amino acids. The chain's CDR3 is CASSFGQIYEQYF. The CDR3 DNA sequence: TGTGCCAGCAGCTTCGGTCAAATCTACGAGCAGTACTTC.

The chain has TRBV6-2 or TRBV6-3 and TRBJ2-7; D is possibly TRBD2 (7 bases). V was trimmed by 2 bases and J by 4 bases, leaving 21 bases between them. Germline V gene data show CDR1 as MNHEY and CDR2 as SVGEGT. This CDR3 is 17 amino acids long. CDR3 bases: TGTGCCAGCAGTTACGACGGGGGGCCGGATCTTGAGTACGAGCAGTACTTC. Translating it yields CASSYDGGPDLEYEQYF.

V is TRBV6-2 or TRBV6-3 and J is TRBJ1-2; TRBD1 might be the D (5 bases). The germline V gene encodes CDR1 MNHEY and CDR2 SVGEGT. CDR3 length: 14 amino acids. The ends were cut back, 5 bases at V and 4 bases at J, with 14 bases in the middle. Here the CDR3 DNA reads TGTGCCAGCAGTACAGGAAACTCACTCTATGGCTACACCTTC. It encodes CASSTGNSLYGYTF.

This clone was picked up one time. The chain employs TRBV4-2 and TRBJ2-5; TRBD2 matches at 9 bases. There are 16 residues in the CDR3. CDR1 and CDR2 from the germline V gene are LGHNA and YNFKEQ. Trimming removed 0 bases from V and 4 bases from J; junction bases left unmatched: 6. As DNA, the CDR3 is TGTGCCAGCAGCCAAGAAGGGGGCGGGGGGGCAGAGACCCAGTACTTC. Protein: CASSQEGGGGAETQYF.

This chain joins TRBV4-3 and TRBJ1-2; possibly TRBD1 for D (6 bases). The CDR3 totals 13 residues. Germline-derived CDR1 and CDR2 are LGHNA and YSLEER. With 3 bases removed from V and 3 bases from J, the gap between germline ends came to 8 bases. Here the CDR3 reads CASSQNRDYGYTF. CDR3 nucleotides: TGCGCCAGCAGCCAGAACAGGGACTATGGCTACACCTTC.

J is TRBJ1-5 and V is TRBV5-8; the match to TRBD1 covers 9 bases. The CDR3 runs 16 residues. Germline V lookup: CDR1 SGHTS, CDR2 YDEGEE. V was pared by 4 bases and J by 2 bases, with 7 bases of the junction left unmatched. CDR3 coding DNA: TGTGCCAGCAGCCCCGGGACAGGGACGGGCAATCAGCCCCAGCATTTT. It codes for CASSPGTGTGNQPQHF.

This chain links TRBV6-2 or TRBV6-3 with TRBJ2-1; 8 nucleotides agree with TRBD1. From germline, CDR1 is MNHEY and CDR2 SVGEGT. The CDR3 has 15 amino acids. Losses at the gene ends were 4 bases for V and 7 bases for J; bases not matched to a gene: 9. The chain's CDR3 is CASSWGRGRGNEQFF. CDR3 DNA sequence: TGTGCCAGCAGTTGGGGCAGGGGGCGCGGTAATGAGCAGTTCTTC.

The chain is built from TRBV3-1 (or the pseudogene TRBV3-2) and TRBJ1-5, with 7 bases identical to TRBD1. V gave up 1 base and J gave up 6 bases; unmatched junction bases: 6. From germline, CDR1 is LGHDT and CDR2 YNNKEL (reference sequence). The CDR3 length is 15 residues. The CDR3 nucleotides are TGTGCCAGCAGCCAAGCTCCAGGGGGAACTCAGCCCCAGCATTTT. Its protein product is CASSQAPGGTQPQHF.

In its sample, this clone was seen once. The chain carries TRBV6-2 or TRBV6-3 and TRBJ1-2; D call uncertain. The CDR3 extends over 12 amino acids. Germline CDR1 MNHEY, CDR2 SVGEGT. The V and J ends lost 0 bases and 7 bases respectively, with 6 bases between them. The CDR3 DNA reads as TGTGCCAGCAGTTACTCGCTGAGTGGCTACACCTTC. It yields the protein CASSYSLSGYTF.

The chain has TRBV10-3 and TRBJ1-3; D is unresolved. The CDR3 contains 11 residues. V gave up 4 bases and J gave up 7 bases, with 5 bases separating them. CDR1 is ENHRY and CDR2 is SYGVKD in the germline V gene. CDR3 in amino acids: CAISGGNTIYF. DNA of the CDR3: TGTGCCATCAGTGGCGGGAACACCATATATTTT.

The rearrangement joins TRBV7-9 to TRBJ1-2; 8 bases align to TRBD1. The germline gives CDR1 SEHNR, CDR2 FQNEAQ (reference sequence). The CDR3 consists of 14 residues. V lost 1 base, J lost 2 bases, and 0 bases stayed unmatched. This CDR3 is CASSLDRGNYGYTF. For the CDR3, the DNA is TGTGCCAGCAGCTTAGACAGGGGGAACTATGGCTACACCTTC.

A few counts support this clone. The CDR3 is CASKQGPYSNQPQHF. CDR3 coding DNA: TGTGCCAGCAAGCAGGGGCCATATAGCAATCAGCCCCAGCATTTT. This rearrangement joins TRBV27 to TRBJ1-5; possible D gene TRBD1, 6 bases. The germline V and J ends were trimmed by 7 bases and 0 bases, with 13 bases remaining between them. Germline loops: CDR1 MNHEY, CDR2 SMNVEV (reference sequence). The CDR3 has 15 residues.

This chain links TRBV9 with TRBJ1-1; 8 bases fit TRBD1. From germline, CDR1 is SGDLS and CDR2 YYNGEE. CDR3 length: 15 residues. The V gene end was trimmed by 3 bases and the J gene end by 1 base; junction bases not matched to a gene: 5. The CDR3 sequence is CASSAGGKTNTEAFF. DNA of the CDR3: TGTGCCAGCAGCGCAGGGGGCAAGACGAACACTGAAGCTTTCTTT.

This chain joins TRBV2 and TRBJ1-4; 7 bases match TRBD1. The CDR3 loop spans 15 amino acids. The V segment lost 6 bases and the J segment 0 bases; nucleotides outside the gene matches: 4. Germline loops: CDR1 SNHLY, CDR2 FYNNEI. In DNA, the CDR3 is TGTGCCAGCAGAAGGGGGCTGGCAACTAATGAAAAACTGTTTTTT. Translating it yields CASRRGLATNEKLFF.

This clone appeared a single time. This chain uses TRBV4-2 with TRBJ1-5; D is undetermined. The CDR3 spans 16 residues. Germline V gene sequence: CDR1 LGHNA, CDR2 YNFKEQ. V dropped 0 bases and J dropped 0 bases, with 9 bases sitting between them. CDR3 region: CASSQDGGYSNQPQHF. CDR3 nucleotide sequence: TGTGCCAGCAGCCAAGATGGAGGTTATAGCAATCAGCCCCAGCATTTT.

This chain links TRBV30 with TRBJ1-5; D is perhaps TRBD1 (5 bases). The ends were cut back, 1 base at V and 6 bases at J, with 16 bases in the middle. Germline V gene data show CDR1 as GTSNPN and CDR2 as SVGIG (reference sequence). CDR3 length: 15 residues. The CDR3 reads CAWSGDRYGGQPQHF. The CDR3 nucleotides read TGTGCCTGGAGTGGAGACAGATACGGTGGTCAGCCCCAGCATTTT.

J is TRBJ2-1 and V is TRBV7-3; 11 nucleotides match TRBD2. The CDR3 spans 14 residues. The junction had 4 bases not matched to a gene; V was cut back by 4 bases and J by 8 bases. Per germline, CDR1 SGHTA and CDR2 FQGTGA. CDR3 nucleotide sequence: TGTGCCAGCAGCTCGACTAGCGGGGAAGATGAGCAGTTCTTC. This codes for CASSSTSGEDEQFF.